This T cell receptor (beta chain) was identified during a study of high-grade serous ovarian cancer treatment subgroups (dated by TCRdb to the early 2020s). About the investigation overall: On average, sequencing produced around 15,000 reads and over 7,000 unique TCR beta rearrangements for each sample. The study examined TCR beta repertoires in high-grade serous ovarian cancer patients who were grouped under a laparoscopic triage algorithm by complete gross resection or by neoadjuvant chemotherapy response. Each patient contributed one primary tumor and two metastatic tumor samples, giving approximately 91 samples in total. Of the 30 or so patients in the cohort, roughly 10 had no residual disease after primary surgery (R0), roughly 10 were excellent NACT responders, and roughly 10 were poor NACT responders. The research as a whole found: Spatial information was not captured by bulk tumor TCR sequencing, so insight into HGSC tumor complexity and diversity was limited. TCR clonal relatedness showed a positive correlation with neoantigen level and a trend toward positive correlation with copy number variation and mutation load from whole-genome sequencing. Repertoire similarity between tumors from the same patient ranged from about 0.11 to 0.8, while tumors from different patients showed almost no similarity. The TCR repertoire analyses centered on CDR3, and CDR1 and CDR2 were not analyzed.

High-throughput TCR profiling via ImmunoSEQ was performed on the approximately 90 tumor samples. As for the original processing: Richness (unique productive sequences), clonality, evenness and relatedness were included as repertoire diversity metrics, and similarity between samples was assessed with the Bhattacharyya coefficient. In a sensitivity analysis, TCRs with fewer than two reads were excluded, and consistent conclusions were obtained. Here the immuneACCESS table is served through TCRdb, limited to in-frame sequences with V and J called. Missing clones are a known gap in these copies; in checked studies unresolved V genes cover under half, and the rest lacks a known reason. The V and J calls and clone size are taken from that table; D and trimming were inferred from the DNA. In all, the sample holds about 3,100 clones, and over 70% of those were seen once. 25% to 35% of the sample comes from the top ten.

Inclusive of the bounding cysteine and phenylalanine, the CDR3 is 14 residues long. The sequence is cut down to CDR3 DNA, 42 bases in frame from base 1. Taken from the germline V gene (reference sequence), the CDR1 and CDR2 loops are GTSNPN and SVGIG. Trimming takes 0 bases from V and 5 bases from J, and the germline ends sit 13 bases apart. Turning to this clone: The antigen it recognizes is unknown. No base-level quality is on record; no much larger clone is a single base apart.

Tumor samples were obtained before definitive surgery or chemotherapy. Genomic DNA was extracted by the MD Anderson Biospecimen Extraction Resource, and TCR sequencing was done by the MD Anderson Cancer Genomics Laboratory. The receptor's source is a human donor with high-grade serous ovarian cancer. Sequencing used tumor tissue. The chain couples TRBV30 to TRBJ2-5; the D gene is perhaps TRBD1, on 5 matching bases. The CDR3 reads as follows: CAWSVPGKSETQYF. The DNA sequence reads TGTGCCTGGAGTGTACCAGGGAAATCGGAGACCCAGTACTTC.